This T cell receptor beta chain is drawn from a study of early T cells in non-severe SARS-CoV-2 infection. TCRdb re-called the 5' RACE reads through MiXCR, storing one row per CDR3 protein. The profile covers over 35,000 distinct CDR3 sequences, with around 6.3% appearing a single time and more than 7.5% taken by the ten largest. This clonotype was picked up many times. The CDR3 has 13 amino acids. Germline V gene data show CDR1 as LNHDA and CDR2 as SQIVND (reference sequence). V dropped 4 bases and J dropped 4 bases, with 10 bases sitting between them. The V call is TRBV19, the J call TRBJ1-2; maybe TRBD1 (6 bases). This TCR was recovered from an adult who was a healthcare worker with PCR-confirmed SARS-CoV-2 infection or an uninfected control (not recorded which). The sequenced sample was whole blood, obtained at baseline. Written as DNA, the CDR3 is TGTGCCAGTAGTACAGGGGAGGCCTATGGCTACACCTTC. This translates into CASSTGEAYGYTF.